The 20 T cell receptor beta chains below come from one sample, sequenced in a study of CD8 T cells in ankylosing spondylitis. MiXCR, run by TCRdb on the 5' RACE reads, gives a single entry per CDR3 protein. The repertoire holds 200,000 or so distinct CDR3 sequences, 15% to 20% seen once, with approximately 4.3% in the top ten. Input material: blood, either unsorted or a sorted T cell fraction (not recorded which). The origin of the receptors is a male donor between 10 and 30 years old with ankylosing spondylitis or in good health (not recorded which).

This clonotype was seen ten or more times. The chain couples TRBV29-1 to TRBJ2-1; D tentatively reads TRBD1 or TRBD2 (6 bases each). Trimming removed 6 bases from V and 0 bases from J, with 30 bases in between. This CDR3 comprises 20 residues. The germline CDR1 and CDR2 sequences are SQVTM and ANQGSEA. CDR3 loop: CSVRPHLAGSSGDSYNEQFF. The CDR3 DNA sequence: TGCAGCGTCCGACCCCACCTGGCGGGATCCTCAGGGGACTCCTACAATGAGCAGTTCTTC.

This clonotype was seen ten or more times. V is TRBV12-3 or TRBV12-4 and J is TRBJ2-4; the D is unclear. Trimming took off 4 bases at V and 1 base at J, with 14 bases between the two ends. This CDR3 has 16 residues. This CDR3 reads CASSSIRVRAKNIQYF. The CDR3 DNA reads TGTGCCAGCAGTTCCATAAGGGTCAGGGCCAAAAACATTCAGTACTTC.

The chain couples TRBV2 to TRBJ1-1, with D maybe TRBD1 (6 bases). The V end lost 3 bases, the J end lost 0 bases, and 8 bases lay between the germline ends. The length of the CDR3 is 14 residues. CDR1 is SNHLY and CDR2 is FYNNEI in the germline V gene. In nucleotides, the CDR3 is TGTGCCAGCAGTGAGGGGACACTGAACACTGAAGCTTTCTTT. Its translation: CASSEGTLNTEAFF.

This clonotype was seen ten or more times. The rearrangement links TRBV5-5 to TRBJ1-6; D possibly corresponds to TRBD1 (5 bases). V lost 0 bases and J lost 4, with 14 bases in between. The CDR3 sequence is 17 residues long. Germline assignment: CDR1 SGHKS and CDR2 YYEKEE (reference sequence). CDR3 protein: CASSLEQATFYNSPLHF. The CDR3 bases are TGTGCCAGCAGCTTGGAACAGGCGACCTTTTATAATTCACCCCTCCACTTT.

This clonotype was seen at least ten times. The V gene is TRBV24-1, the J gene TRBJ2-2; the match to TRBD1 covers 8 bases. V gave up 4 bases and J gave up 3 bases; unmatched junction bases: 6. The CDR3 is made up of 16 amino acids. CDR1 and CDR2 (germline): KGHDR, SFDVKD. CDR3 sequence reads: CATSDPPTGDTGELFF. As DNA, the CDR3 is TGTGCCACCAGTGACCCCCCGACAGGGGACACCGGGGAGCTGTTTTTT.

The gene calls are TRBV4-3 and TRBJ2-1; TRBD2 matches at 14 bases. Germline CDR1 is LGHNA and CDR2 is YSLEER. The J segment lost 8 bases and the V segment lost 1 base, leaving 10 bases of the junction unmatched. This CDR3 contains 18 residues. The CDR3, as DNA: TGCGCCAGCAGCCAAGGGGTAACGACTAGCGGGAGGGCACATGAGCAGTTCTTC. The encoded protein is CASSQGVTTSGRAHEQFF.

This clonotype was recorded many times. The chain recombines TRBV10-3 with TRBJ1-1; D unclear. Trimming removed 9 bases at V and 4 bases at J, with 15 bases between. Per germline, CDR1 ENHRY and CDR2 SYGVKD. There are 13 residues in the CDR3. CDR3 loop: CAIQGPLGTEAFF. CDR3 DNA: TGTGCCATTCAAGGTCCCCTGGGCACTGAAGCTTTCTTT.

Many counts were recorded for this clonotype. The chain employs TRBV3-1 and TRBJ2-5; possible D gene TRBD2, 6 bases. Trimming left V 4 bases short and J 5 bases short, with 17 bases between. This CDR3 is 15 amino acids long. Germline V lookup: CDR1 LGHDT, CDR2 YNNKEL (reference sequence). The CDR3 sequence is CASSPAGQKAETQYF. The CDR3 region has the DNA TGTGCCAGCAGCCCAGCGGGCCAAAAGGCTGAGACCCAGTACTTC.

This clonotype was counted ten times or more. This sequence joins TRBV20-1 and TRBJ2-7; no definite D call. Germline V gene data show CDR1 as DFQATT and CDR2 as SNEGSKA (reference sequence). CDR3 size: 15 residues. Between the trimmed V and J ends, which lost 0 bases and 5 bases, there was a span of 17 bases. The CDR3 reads CSARETPGVGHEQYF. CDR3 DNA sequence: TGCAGTGCTAGAGAGACCCCGGGCGTCGGCCACGAGCAGTACTTC.

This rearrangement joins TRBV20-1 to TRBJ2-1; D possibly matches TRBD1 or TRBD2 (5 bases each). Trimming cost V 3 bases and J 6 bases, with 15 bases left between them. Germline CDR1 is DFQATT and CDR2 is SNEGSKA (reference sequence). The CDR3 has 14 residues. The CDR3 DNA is TGCAGTGCTAGTCTGGGGGAGCTCGGCAATGAGCAGTTCTTC. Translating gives CSASLGELGNEQFF.

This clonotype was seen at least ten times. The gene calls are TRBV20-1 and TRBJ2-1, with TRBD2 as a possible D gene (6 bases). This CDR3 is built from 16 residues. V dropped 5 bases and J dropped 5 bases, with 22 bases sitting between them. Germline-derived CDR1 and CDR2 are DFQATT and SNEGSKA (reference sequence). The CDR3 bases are TGCAGTGCTGGCCGACCCCCTAGCGCGTCTCACAATGAGCAGTTCTTC. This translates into CSAGRPPSASHNEQFF.

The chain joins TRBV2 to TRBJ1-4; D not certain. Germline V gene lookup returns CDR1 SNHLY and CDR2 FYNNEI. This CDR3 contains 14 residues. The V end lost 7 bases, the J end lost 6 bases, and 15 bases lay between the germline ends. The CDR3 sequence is CASNSADAYEKLFF. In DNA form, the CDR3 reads TGTGCCAGCAATTCCGCAGACGCATATGAAAAACTGTTTTTT.

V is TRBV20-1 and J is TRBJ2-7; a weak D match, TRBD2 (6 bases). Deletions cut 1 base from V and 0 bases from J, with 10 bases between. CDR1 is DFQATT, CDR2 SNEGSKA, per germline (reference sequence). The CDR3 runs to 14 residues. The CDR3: CSARARGYSYEQYF. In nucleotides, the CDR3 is TGCAGTGCTAGAGCCCGGGGGTACTCCTACGAGCAGTACTTC.

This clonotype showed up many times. Here the CDR3 DNA reads TGTGCCAGCAGCTCCCAGACAGGTCCCTCTGGAAACACCATATATTTT. Translated: CASSSQTGPSGNTIYF. The chain employs TRBV7-9 and TRBJ1-3, with D possibly being TRBD1 (6 bases). Trimming stripped 4 bases from V and 0 bases from J, with 13 bases between. Germline V gives CDR1 SEHNR, CDR2 FQNEAQ (reference sequence). This CDR3 region has 16 residues. The full variable domain, with the rest looked up from reference TRBV7-9 and TRBJ1-3, is DTGVSQNPRHKITKRGQNVTFRCDPISEHNRLYWYRQTLGQGPEFLTYFQNEAQLEKSRLLSDRFSAERPKGSFSTLEIQRTEQGDSAMYLCASSSQTGPSGNTIYFGEGSWLTVV.

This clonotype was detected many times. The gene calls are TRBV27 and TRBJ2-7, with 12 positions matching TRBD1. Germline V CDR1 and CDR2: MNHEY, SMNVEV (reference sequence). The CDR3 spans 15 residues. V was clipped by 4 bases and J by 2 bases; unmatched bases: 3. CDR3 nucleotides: TGTGCCAGCAGTTGGGGACAGGGGGCAACCTACGAGCAGTACTTC. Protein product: CASSWGQGATYEQYF.

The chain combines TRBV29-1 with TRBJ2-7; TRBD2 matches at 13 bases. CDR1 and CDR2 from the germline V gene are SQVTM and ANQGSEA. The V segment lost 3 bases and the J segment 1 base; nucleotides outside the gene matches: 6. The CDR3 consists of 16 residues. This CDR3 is CSVDGTSGRGSYEQYF. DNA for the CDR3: TGCAGCGTTGACGGAACTAGCGGGAGGGGGTCCTACGAGCAGTACTTC.

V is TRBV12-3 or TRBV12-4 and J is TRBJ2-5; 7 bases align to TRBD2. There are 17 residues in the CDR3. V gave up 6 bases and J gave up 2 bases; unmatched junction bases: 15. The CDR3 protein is CASSQSLIPGLQETQYF. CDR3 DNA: TGTGCCAGCAGCCAATCTCTCATTCCGGGACTACAAGAGACCCAGTACTTC.

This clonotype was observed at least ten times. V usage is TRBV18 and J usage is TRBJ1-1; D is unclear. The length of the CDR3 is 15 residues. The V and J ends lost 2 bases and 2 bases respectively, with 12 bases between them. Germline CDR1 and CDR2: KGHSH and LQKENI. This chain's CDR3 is CASSPRGSGNTEAFF. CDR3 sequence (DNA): TGTGCCAGCTCACCAAGAGGGTCCGGTAACACTGAAGCTTTCTTT.

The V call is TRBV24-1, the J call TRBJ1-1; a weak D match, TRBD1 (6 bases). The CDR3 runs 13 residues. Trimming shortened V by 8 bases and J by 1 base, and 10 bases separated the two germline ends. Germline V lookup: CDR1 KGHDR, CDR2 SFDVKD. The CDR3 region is CATTPGANTEAFF. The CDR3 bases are TGTGCCACCACCCCGGGGGCGAACACTGAAGCTTTCTTT.

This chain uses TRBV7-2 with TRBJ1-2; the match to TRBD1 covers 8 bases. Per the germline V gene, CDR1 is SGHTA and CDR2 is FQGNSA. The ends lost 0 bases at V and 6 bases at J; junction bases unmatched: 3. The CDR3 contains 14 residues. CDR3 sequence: CASSLAATGDGYTF. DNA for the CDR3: TGTGCCAGCAGCTTAGCGGCGACAGGGGATGGCTACACCTTC.